These T cell receptor beta chains were read from a single sample in a study of cytomegalovirus exposure and HLA in healthy donors. TCRdb keeps only in-frame clones here, not all; method: immunoSEQ multiplex PCR. The sample lists approximately 150,000 clones, 76% seen once, with about 3.4% in the top ten. The sequenced sample consisted of PBMCs. All receptors derive from a male donor in good health and CMV-seronegative. Both conserved end residues are part of each CDR3. Fields, in order: D gene, J gene, V gene, clone size, CDR3 DNA, CDR3 protein. A D gene is named only where the DNA matches it firmly. Expanded clones get a size class; other rows say once, few or many, or leave the size out.

>-|TRBJ2-7|TRBV28|-
TGTGCCAGCACGGGACACCCGCCCTACGAGCAGTACTTC
CASTGHPPYEQYF
>-|TRBJ2-3|TRBV7-2|-
TGTGCCAGCGGGGTGCAGGGGTCTGATACGCAGTATTTT
CASGVQGSDTQYF
>-|TRBJ2-1|TRBV6-6|-
TGTGCCAGCAGTTCCCCCGGGAATAGATACAATGAGCAGTTCTTC
CASSSPGNRYNEQFF
>TRBD2|TRBJ2-3|TRBV11-2|-
TGTGCCAGCAGCTTTGCTAGCGGCTCCACAGATACGCAGTATTTT
CASSFASGSTDTQYF
>-|TRBJ2-7|TRBV7-9|-
TGTGCCAGCAGCTCGACAGGTTACGAGCAGTACTTC
CASSSTGYEQYF
>-|TRBJ1-2|TRBV7-8|-
TGTGCCAGCAGCTTAGCCACCAGGGGCTCTGGTGGCTACACCTTC
CASSLATRGSGGYTF
>-|TRBJ1-6|TRBV28|-
TGTGCCAGCTGGGGTGGGAGCTCCTATAATTCACCCCTCCACTTT
CASWGGSSYNSPLHF
>-|TRBJ2-1|TRBV4-3|-
TGCGCCAGCAGCCAAGAGCGGCCCTACAATGAGCAGTTCTTC
CASSQERPYNEQFF
>TRBD2|TRBJ2-3|TRBV5-1|-
TGCGCCAGCAGCCCGGGACTAGCGGGAGCAAGCACAGATACGCAGTATTTT
CASSPGLAGASTDTQYF
>-|TRBJ1-6|TRBV6-1|-
TGTGCCAGCAGTGAGTTCGGGTCGGCTTCACCCCTCCACTTT
CASSEFGSASPLHF
>-|TRBJ1-2|TRBV18|-
TGTGCCAGCTCACCTCTAACAGGCGGCTATGGCTACACCTTC
CASSPLTGGYGYTF
>-|TRBJ2-5|TRBV10-3|-
TGTGCCATCCAGAGAGGGACTTCGTACCAAGAGACCCAGTACTTC
CAIQRGTSYQETQYF
>-|TRBJ1-2|TRBV27|-
TGTGCCAGCAGTTTATCGGCAGAACCTAACTATGGCTACACCTTC
CASSLSAEPNYGYTF
>-|TRBJ1-4|TRBV29-1|-
TGCAGCGTTGGGCTCAGGGGAACAACTAATGAAAAACTGTTTTTT
CSVGLRGTTNEKLFF
>-|TRBJ1-4|TRBV15|once
TGTGCCACCAGCAGAGATTTGTGGGGGCAAAAACTGTTTTTT
CATSRDLWGQKLFF
>-|TRBJ2-5|TRBV28|-
TGTGCCAGCAGTATCCTGACAGGATTAGGGGAGACCCAGTACTTC
CASSILTGLGETQYF
>TRBD1|TRBJ1-4|TRBV2|-
TGTGCCAGCAACCAATTGACAGGGGTGGGGGAAAAACTGTTTTTT
CASNQLTGVGEKLFF
>-|TRBJ1-4|TRBV6-1|-
TGTGCCAGCAGCAGAGGCCCCGGTGAAAAACTGTTTTTT
CASSRGPGEKLFF
>-|TRBJ1-3|TRBV21-1|-
TGTGCCAGCCGAAAGGAACACGAGGGTCCTGGAAACACCATATATTTT
CASRKEHEGPGNTIYF
>TRBD2|TRBJ2-1|TRBV30|-
TGTGCCTGGAGTAAAAGTTGGGGAGGGAATGAGCAGTTCTTC
CAWSKSWGGNEQFF
>-|TRBJ1-1|TRBV12-5|-
TGTGCTAGTGCCAGGGGGAACACTGAAGCTTTCTTT
CASARGNTEAFF
>TRBD2|TRBJ2-6|TRBV7-9|-
TGTGCCAGCAGCTTAGCCCGGACTAGCGGGACTCTCCTGACTTTC
CASSLARTSGTLLTF
>-|TRBJ2-6|TRBV6-6|-
TGTGCCAGCAGTATCCCCCTAGGTTCGGGGGCCAACGTCCTGACTTTC
CASSIPLGSGANVLTF
>-|TRBJ1-1|TRBV4-3|few
TGCGCCAGCAGCCAAGGTTATAGGGGGGGAGCTTTCTTT
CASSQGYRGGAFF
>-|TRBJ1-6|TRBV5-1|-
TGCGCCAGCAGCTTCAATGAGTCACCCCTCCACTTT
CASSFNESPLHF
>TRBD2|TRBJ2-7|TRBV7-2|once
TGTGCCAGCAGCCCCCGGGGAGCGGGGGACCAGTTCTACGAGCAGTACTTC
CASSPRGAGDQFYEQYF
>-|TRBJ1-4|TRBV2|once
TGTGCCAGCACCTCGGGGGGTAATGATAGGGGAAAACTGTTTTTT
CASTSGGNDRGKLFF
>-|TRBJ2-7|TRBV7-2|once
TGTGCCAGCAGCTTACTTTCAGGGCCCCACTCCTACGAGCAGTACTTC
CASSLLSGPHSYEQYF
>TRBD1|TRBJ1-5|TRBV2|-
TGTGCCAGCAGTAGGGGGGACAGGGACCAGCCCCAGCATTTT
CASSRGDRDQPQHF
>TRBD2|TRBJ2-7|TRBV4-1|few
TGCGCCAGCAGCCAAGAAGGGCGGGGGGGGTACGAGCAGTACTTC
CASSQEGRGGYEQYF
>-|TRBJ2-2|TRBV19|-
TGTGCCAGTAGTACCAACACATACACCGGGGAGCTGTTTTTT
CASSTNTYTGELFF
>-|TRBJ1-2|TRBV28|-
TGTGCCAGCAGGACACCGGCCGATAACTATGGCTACACCTTC
CASRTPADNYGYTF
>-|TRBJ2-1|TRBV7-3|-
TGTGCCAGCAGCCCAGGGGTGTCGTCCTACAATGAGCAGTTCTTC
CASSPGVSSYNEQFF
>TRBD1|TRBJ2-5|TRBV7-6|-
TGTGCCAGCAGCACCCGACAGGGGGAGATCCAAGAGACCCAGTACTTC
CASSTRQGEIQETQYF
>TRBD1|TRBJ1-5|TRBV19|-
TGTGCCAGTGGCCGACAGGGGATGGGACAGCCCCAGCATTTT
CASGRQGMGQPQHF
>-|TRBJ2-3|TRBV7-2|-
TGTGCCAGCAGCTTCTCCCTAGTTGGCACAGATACGCAGTATTTT
CASSFSLVGTDTQYF
>-|TRBJ2-7|TRBV4-1|-
TGCGCCAGCAGCCAAGTACTCCTGTACTACGAGCAGTACTTC
CASSQVLLYYEQYF
>TRBD1|TRBJ1-5|TRBV28|-
TGTGCCAGCAGCCGAGGACAGGGGTCGGGGAATCAGCCCCAGCATTTT
CASSRGQGSGNQPQHF
>-|TRBJ2-1|TRBV2|-
TGTGCCAGCCCTCCAGGCAGCAATGAGCAGTTCTTC
CASPPGSNEQFF
>TRBD1|TRBJ1-4|TRBV18|-
TGTGCCAGCTCACCAGACAGGGGGGGCGAAAAACTGTTTTTT
CASSPDRGGEKLFF
>-|TRBJ1-3|TRBV27|few
TGTGCCAGCACAGGAAGAACTGGAAACACCATATATTTT
CASTGRTGNTIYF
>TRBD2|TRBJ2-5|TRBV28|-
TGTGCCAGCTCCGTCCGGCTAGCGGGGATCCAAGAGACCCAGTACTTC
CASSVRLAGIQETQYF
>-|TRBJ1-5|TRBV30|-
TGTGCCTGGAGCGTAAGGGGGTCTCAGCCCCAGCATTTT
CAWSVRGSQPQHF
>TRBD1|TRBJ2-7|TRBV6-6|-
TGTGCCAGCAGAGGACAGGGGGCTTACGAGCAGTACTTC
CASRGQGAYEQYF
>TRBD1|TRBJ1-1|TRBV11-2|-
TGCGCCAGCAGCGCTATGACAGGGGGAAAGGGGACTGAAGCTTTCTTT
CASSAMTGGKGTEAFF
>-|TRBJ2-7|TRBV9|-
TGTGCCAGCAGCAAACGGGGGATCTACGAGCAGTACTTC
CASSKRGIYEQYF
>-|TRBJ1-2|TRBV2|-
TGTGCCAGCAGAGTAGATCTGAACTATGGCTACACCTTC
CASRVDLNYGYTF
>-|TRBJ1-2|TRBV9|-
TGTGCCAGCAACAGTGTCGGCTATGGCTACACCTTC
CASNSVGYGYTF
>TRBD1|TRBJ2-7|TRBV14|-
TGTGCCAGCAGCCTAGGGACAGGGCAAGGGCAGTACTTC
CASSLGTGQGQYF
>TRBD2|TRBJ2-7|TRBV11-3|few
TGTGCCAGCAGCCTGGGACTAGCGGGAGATTACGAGCAGTACTTC
CASSLGLAGDYEQYF
>TRBD2|TRBJ2-7|TRBV2|few
TGTGCCAGCAGTGGAGCGGGAGGGCCCTACGAGCAGTACTTC
CASSGAGGPYEQYF
>-|TRBJ1-4|TRBV30|once
TGTGCCTGGAGCCGACACACCCTGGATAGTGAAAAACTGTTTTTT
CAWSRHTLDSEKLFF
>-|TRBJ2-2|TRBV7-3|-
TGTGCCAGCAGCTCCGACTACACCGGGGAGCTGTTTTTT
CASSSDYTGELFF
>TRBD1|TRBJ2-5|TRBV5-1|-
TGCGCCAGCAGCTTTACAGGGGGTAGAGAGACCCAGTACTTC
CASSFTGGRETQYF
>TRBD1|TRBJ1-1|TRBV5-1|-
TGCGCCAGCAGCTTGGAGGGACAGGGTGACACTGAAGCTTTCTTT
CASSLEGQGDTEAFF
>-|TRBJ2-1|TRBV15|-
TGTGCCACCACCCAGGGGTCCTCCTACAATGAGCAGTTCTTC
CATTQGSSYNEQFF
>-|TRBJ2-7|TRBV2|-
TGTGCCAGCAGTGAGCAAATGGACTACGAGCAGTACTTT
CASSEQMDYEQYF
>-|TRBJ2-3|TRBV7-9|-
TGTTCCAGCAGCCCCCCCGGGAGCACAGATACGCAGTATTTT
CSSSPPGSTDTQYF
>TRBD2|TRBJ2-1|TRBV6-1|-
TGTGCCAGCAGTACGCCGGGACTAGCAGTGAGGCGGCAGTTCTTC
CASSTPGLAVRRQFF